A selection of T cell receptor beta chains follows, all from one sample in a study of blood T cell repertoires in COVID-19. Method: immunoSEQ multiplex PCR; TCRdb's copy keeps in-frame clones and lacks some. The sample consists of 150,000 to 200,000 clones, around 84% of them appearing once. Material for sequencing was PBMCs or T cells enriched from blood (not recorded which). These receptors originate from a man aged 50 or older who had recovered from COVID-19. Each CDR3 is given with its conserved first and last residue. Each record gives: V gene, CDR3 protein.

v_gene: TRBV3-1/TRBV3-2; CDR3aa: CASSPGTGGKNYGYTF
v_gene: TRBV4-2; CDR3aa: CASSQDRQGGFF
v_gene: TRBV9; CDR3aa: CASSVSRGPKMYEQYF
v_gene: TRBV29-1; CDR3aa: CSAGQGTGNTIYF
v_gene: TRBV10-3; CDR3aa: CAIRGTSGGFSDTQYF
v_gene: TRBV25-1; CDR3aa: CASRMGGPNYGYTF
v_gene: TRBV4-2; CDR3aa: CASSQVGTGGGGYTF
v_gene: TRBV7-3; CDR3aa: CASSSSPWTEGFRGYTF
v_gene: TRBV4-1; CDR3aa: CASSHGRSSGNTIYF
v_gene: TRBV10-3; CDR3aa: CAISGKRGAGGTSDTQYF
v_gene: TRBV30; CDR3aa: CAWSQGAGYGYTF
v_gene: TRBV7-2; CDR3aa: CASSFRDRGLGQPQHF
v_gene: TRBV6-6; CDR3aa: CASSYGGGGQETQYF
v_gene: TRBV2; CDR3aa: CASSATASSGNTIYF
v_gene: TRBV4-2; CDR3aa: CASSQEGSFYGYTF
v_gene: TRBV7-6; CDR3aa: CASSRTVTGELFF
v_gene: TRBV29-1; CDR3aa: CSVENYTSAAFNEQFF
v_gene: TRBV5-1; CDR3aa: CASSSGTGSRWTEAFF
v_gene: TRBV7-3; CDR3aa: CASSRTRAETQYF
v_gene: TRBV28; CDR3aa: CASSLFPRDTTYGYTF
v_gene: TRBV6-6; CDR3aa: CASSRVGRPSNTGELFF
v_gene: TRBV24-1; CDR3aa: CATSDTGPAAYEQYF
v_gene: TRBV27; CDR3aa: CASSFMTGGMRTEAFF
v_gene: TRBV29-1; CDR3aa: CSVGTANTGELFF